This TCR beta chain is from a study of cytomegalovirus exposure and HLA in healthy donors listed by TCRdb under 2017. Looking at the study overall: An earlier analysis of 587 of the donors reported around 280 Gb of sequence data and some 110 million unique TCR beta sequences obtained from 180 million or so T cells. Because of strong linkage in the cohort, five DR-DQ haplotypes were treated as single units for association and clustering. An early release that covered some 640 HLA-typed donors contained around 300 gigabases of sequencing data and tens of millions of unique TCR sequences. Across about 370 genotyped donors of the cohort, an average of approximately 200,000 unique TCR beta nucleotide sequences per donor were sequenced, and approximately 19% of those sequences were non-productive. To predict cytomegalovirus infection status, the study brought together high-throughput TCR immunosequencing, statistical association of individual TCRs with disease status, and machine learning. The study used immunosequencing to profile the T cell repertoires of 600 to 850 subjects and linked those repertoires to cytomegalovirus serostatus. A later genetic analysis took genome-wide SNP genotypes for about three fifths of the roughly 670 donors and used that subset as a discovery cohort. To decide whether each TCR beta V gene segment behaved as functional or pseudogenic, an earlier analysis of some 600 of the donors relied on high-throughput TCR beta sequencing. Of the roughly 400 genotyped donors, roughly 85% fell in the genetic ancestry cluster associated with self-reported Caucasian donors. In the later analysis, no new phenotypic data were used to find candidate immune exposures; instead, reliance was placed on TCR beta sequences and their occurrence across donors. The study was designed to test whether signatures of past pathogen exposure could be identified by cataloging public T cell receptors. All discovery cohort repertoires had been generated using a single sequencing platform. A later analysis re-analyzed previously published TCR beta repertoires from 666 donors and added high-resolution HLA genotyping to study TCR occurrence patterns. Alongside the repertoire data, information on donor age, sex, ethnicity and CMV serostatus was compiled. The number of donors typed differed by locus, with about 620-630 for A, B, C, DRB1 and DQB1, roughly 520 for DQA1, about 610 for DPA1, and around 430 for DPB1. Along with the approximately 700-subject first cohort, a separate validation cohort of over a hundred different subjects was used. HLA typing included class I and class II loci at four-digit resolution.

The investigation overall reported the following: According to a later analysis, TCR association rates differed among HLA loci, with DRB1 alleles showing the most associated TCRs and HLA-C alleles showing the fewest. The cohort was sequenced for TCR beta chains only, and without alpha or paired-chain data the features that could be detected were limited. In a later analysis, HLA-associated TCR beta chains showed more clonal expansion and lower generation probabilities than non-associated chains that were equally common. The earlier analysis of about 600 of the donors excluded 15 to 20 rarely observed V segments, including chromosome 9 orphons, because counts were too low. According to the authors, the approach could potentially be generalized to other disease states and immunological phenotypes. A few of the identified cytomegalovirus-associated TCR beta chains were confirmed in vitro to be specific for cytomegalovirus antigens. Correlated functional status among segregating V segments might reflect linkage disequilibrium, but an unknown experimental factor could not be ruled out. According to a later analysis, parvovirus B19, influenza, CMV and Epstein-Barr virus appeared linked to several top co-occurrence clusters. According to a later analysis, most CMV-associated TCR beta chains appeared to be HLA-restricted, and the HLA associations seemed to be driven largely by CMV exposure. At a false discovery rate of 0.05, a later analysis linked around 15,000 TCR beta sequences to specific HLA alleles. A further reported finding was that TCR beta sequences accurately predicted the HLA-A and HLA-B alleles for most subjects in the first cohort. In a later genetic analysis, fewer N-insertions in productive TCRs were reported among donors in an Asian-associated ancestry cluster than the approximately 630-donor mean. Presence/absence analyses assumed roughly uniform sequencing depth across donors, an assumption that may not hold. Because the 87-base-pair reads could not distinguish some IMGT-functional V segments, including TRBV6-2 and TRBV6-3, those segments were excluded. A group of highly shared sequence variants was considered likely to be a technical artifact of the sequencing pipeline. V-gene and J-gene trimming of TCR beta chains was associated with a missense DCLRE1C variant in a later genetic analysis, and the association was replicated in an independent cohort. Broadly in line with IMGT annotations, most TCR beta V segments showed up in productive rearrangements about 87% or about 30% of the time in an earlier analysis of around 550 of the donors. When HLA alleles, especially DR and DQ, strongly co-occurred, attributing TCR associations to individual alleles was difficult. The classifier was reported to diagnose cytomegalovirus status with high specificity and sensitivity in both the original cohort and the validation cohort. In the study, approximately 160 TCR beta chains were listed as associated with cytomegalovirus. Most TCR sequences were seen in very few donors, while some public TCRs were found in many individuals. HLA typing was unavailable for some donors at each locus, so association tests used only the typed subset. Immune exposure information for the cohort was limited to CMV serostatus.

With respect to this clone: Its specific antigen is unknown. No much larger clone exists at a distance of one base, and base qualities are not known.

From the cysteine through the phenylalanine, the CDR3 covers 16 amino acids. Only CDR3 DNA is held: 48 bases, read in frame from base 1. V lost 6 bases and J lost 3 bases; the stretch between them is 18 bases long. Reading the germline V gene (reference sequence) gives CDR1 PRHDT and CDR2 FYEKMQ. In total, approximately 610 healthy bone marrow donors made up the cohort. At the time of sampling, every cohort member was nominally healthy, though immune exposures that went unrecorded were likely present. The donor tested CMV seronegative, placing the donor among the approximately 360 seronegative members of the cohort. Each donor provided a peripheral blood sample, and peripheral blood mononuclear cells were used for TCR beta sequencing. The Qiagen DNeasy Blood Extraction Kit was used to extract genomic DNA from the blood cell samples. Libraries were built with the immunoSEQ multiplex PCR assay. A mixture of 60 forward primers for TCR Vbeta segments and 13 reverse primers for TCR Jbeta segments was used in the multiplex PCR. The CDR3 region of rearranged TCR beta genes was amplified from genomic DNA with a multiplex PCR assay. The Illumina HiSeq System was used to sequence the amplified TCR beta libraries as 87-base-pair reads. The original methods were these. A later analysis counted 75 million to 100 million unique TCR beta chains across the 690 or so repertoires, and some 11 million of these chains were shared by at least two donors. Raw reads were error-corrected and collapsed into unique sequences with a nearest-neighbor algorithm that merged closely related sequences to remove PCR and sequencing errors. Alignment of CDR3 sequences to IMGT reference sequences was used to assign V, D and J gene segments. For a sequence to be retained, a match of at least six nucleotides was required to both a V gene segment and a J gene segment. Rearrangements were classified as productive when the CDR3 lacked stop codons and remained in frame with V and J, and all other rearrangements were classified as non-productive. CDR3 was defined according to IMGT convention as the region running from the second conserved V-encoded cysteine to the conserved J-encoded phenylalanine. Sequences without an unambiguous match to a single V gene segment were excluded from the earlier analysis of approximately 600 of the donors. In an earlier analysis of approximately 550 of the donors, V segments were called functional above 56.7% productive rearrangements and were called segregating when the between-donor standard deviation exceeded 5%. A statistical classification framework was developed to diagnose cytomegalovirus status using the catalog of TCR beta chain sequences. A later analysis assigned V and J genes by comparing TCR nucleotide sequences with IMGT/GENE-DB human TR gene sequences. The TCRdist pipeline was used in a later analysis to assign CDR3 sequences and most-parsimonious VDJ recombination scenarios. In a later analysis, each TCR beta chain was defined by its CDR3 amino acid sequence together with its V-gene family, and reads without a unique V-gene family were excluded. A later analysis removed several hundred highly shared, low-generation-probability nucleotide sequences to deal with suspected cross-contamination and a sequencing artifact. In a later analysis, a clonal expansion index for each public chain was calculated from normalized within-repertoire ranks of inferred template counts. A later analysis computed generation probabilities with a VDJ recombination model fitted to out-of-frame rearrangements, and checked the results against IGoR. Hypergeometric tests were used in a later analysis to score TCR-TCR, TCR-HLA and TCR-CMV co-occurrence, with a repertoire-size bias correction applied to the TCR pairs. A later analysis estimated false discovery rates by permuting HLA or CMV assignments 20 times. A later analysis grouped co-occurring TCRs with DBSCAN, adding TCRdist sequence similarity when clustering within HLA-allele-positive subsets. Co-occurrence clustering excluded repertoires with fewer than 30,000 or more than 120,000 public chains, plus five with anomalous nucleotide sharing. Sourced from immuneACCESS, this table was stored by TCRdb with only in-frame sequences that have V and J called. A share of the clones is absent; for the studies checked, an unresolved V gene accounts for under half, and the remainder has no known explanation. That table is the source of V, J and clone size, and D and trimming were worked out from the DNA. The sample data list 130,000 to 150,000 clones, and roughly 79% of these were observed just once. The ten most abundant clones make up over 2.5% of the sample.

The TCR sequence derives from a male donor in good health and CMV-seronegative. The source material was PBMCs. The chain is assembled from TRBV13 and TRBJ2-1; D gene: possibly TRBD2, on 5 matching bases. CDR3 loop: CASSTAGRRFYNEQFF. The nucleotides read TGTGCCAGCAGTACCGCGGGCAGACGATTCTACAATGAGCAGTTCTTC.